Listed below are T cell receptor beta chains from one sample, sequenced in a study of T cells in Graves' hyperthyroidism and ophthalmopathy. MiXCR was run by TCRdb on the multiplex PCR reads, yielding one entry per CDR3 protein. The sample contains about half a million distinct CDR3 sequences, around a fifth of which appear only once. Material: blood. These receptors were collected from an older woman with Graves' ophthalmopathy. Each CDR3 is given with its conserved first and last residue. The D gene is left open where the match is weak. Some rows have no size entry. The others give once, few or many, or a class for an expanded clone.

CASSRLLGLMNTEAFF	TGTGCCAGCAGCCGGTTATTGGGGCTCATGAACACTGAAGCTTTCTTT	TRBV7-2	TRBJ1-1	many	16	.
CSAKPGLENSPLHF	TGCAGTGCTAAGCCGGGGCTGGAAAATTCACCCCTCCACTTT	TRBV20-1	TRBJ1-6	few	14	.
CSDLRDRDGAGNTGELFF	TGCAGCGATCTCAGAGACAGGGACGGAGCGGGGAACACCGGGGAGCTGTTTTTT	TRBV29-1	TRBJ2-2	.	18	.
CAWSANYEQFF	TGTGCCTGGAGTGCAAATTATGAGCAGTTCTTC	TRBV30	TRBJ2-1	many	11	.
CASSRYTGDEQYF	TGTGCCAGTAGCAGGTATACAGGGGACGAGCAGTACTTC	TRBV19	TRBJ2-7	.	13	TRBD1
CASNPTGETNTEAFF	TGTGCCAGCAACCCTACAGGGGAGACGAACACTGAAGCTTTCTTT	TRBV27	TRBJ1-1	few	15	TRBD1
CASSPLYTDTQYF	TGCGCCAGCAGCCCTTTGTACACAGATACGCAGTATTTT	TRBV4-1	TRBJ2-3	.	13	.
CASSLAGGARYEQFF	TGTGCCAGCAGCTTAGCGGGAGGGGCGAGGTATGAGCAGTTCTTC	TRBV7-2	TRBJ2-1	.	15	TRBD2
CASSYYDGGSGEQYF	TGTGCCAGCAGTTACTACGATGGGGGGTCCGGCGAGCAGTACTTC	TRBV6-2/TRBV6-3	TRBJ2-7	few	15	.
CASSKLAEETQYF	TGCGCCAGCAGCAAACTAGCTGAAGAGACCCAGTACTTC	TRBV5-1	TRBJ2-5	.	13	.
CASGPYRQGGGEQYF	TGTGCTAGTGGTCCATACCGTCAGGGGGGGGGCGAGCAGTACTTC	TRBV12-5	TRBJ2-7	few	15	.
CASSLNPRGEAFF	TGTGCCAGCAGCTTAAACCCGCGGGGTGAAGCTTTCTTT	TRBV7-3	TRBJ1-1	.	13	.
CASSSHRDSNQPQHF	TGTGCCAGCAGTTCCCACCGGGATAGCAATCAGCCCCAGCATTTT	TRBV6-2/TRBV6-3	TRBJ1-5	few	15	.
CASSAKQGNSPLHF	TGTGCCAGCAGTGCAAAACAGGGTAATTCACCCCTCCACTTT	TRBV2	TRBJ1-6	.	14	.
CASSVSGTYNEQFF	TGCGCCAGCAGTGTTAGCGGAACATACAATGAGCAGTTCTTC	TRBV10-2	TRBJ2-1	.	14	.
CASSLTSGSNEQFF	TGCGCCAGCAGCTTGACTAGCGGGAGCAATGAGCAGTTCTTC	TRBV5-1	TRBJ2-1	many	14	TRBD2
CASSPTRPAGELFF	TGTGCCAGCAGCCCAACCCGGCCTGCCGGGGAGCTGTTTTTT	TRBV7-2	TRBJ2-2	few	14	.
CASSHSGRAYQAYEQYF	TGTGCCAGCAGTCATAGCGGGAGGGCCTATCAGGCCTACGAGCAGTACTTC	TRBV6-2/TRBV6-3	TRBJ2-7	many	17	TRBD2
CASSEETVSGNTIYF	TGTGCCAGCAGTGAAGAGACAGTCTCTGGAAACACCATATATTTT	TRBV2	TRBJ1-3	few	15	.
CASSRVVRDSKYF	TGTGCCAGCAGTAGGGTTGTCCGGGACAGCAAGTACTTC	TRBV6-1	TRBJ2-7	few	13	TRBD1